These T cell receptor beta chains were read from a single sample in a study of T cell responses to AZD1222 COVID-19 vaccine. Assay used: immunoSEQ multiplex PCR; TCRdb lists only in-frame clones, some missing. The sample has 100,000 to 150,000 clones, around nine tenths seen once. This specimen consisted of peripheral blood, obtained on day 0 of AZD1222 vaccination. All receptors come from an adult in good health. The CDR3 runs from the conserved cysteine through the conserved F or W. Each record gives: V gene, J gene, clone size, D gene, CDR3 protein, CDR3 DNA. D genes are given only for firm matches. Not all rows give a size; the values are once, few, many and, for expanded clones, a class.

>TRBV7-9|TRBJ1-1|.|.
CASSSPGAGRRTEAFF
TGTGCCAGCAGCTCCCCGGGGGCGGGGAGAAGAACTGAAGCTTTCTTT
>TRBV7-2|TRBJ2-5|once|TRBD1
CASSEQGLGETQYF
TGTGCCAGCAGCGAACAGGGGTTGGGGGAGACCCAGTACTTC
>TRBV7-2|TRBJ1-5|.|.
CASSSPAAGNQPQHF
TGTGCCAGCAGCTCCCCTGCAGCGGGCAATCAGCCCCAGCATTTT
>TRBV12-3/TRBV12-4|TRBJ1-2|.|.
CASSTGNYGYTF
TGTGCCAGCAGTACAGGGAACTATGGCTACACCTTC
>TRBV6-5|TRBJ1-2|.|.
CASNPFGYGYTF
TGTGCCAGCAACCCGTTCGGATATGGCTACACCTTC
>TRBV18|TRBJ2-7|.|.
CASSLGVGYEQYF
TGTGCCAGCTCGCTAGGGGTAGGTTACGAGCAGTACTTC
>TRBV12-3/TRBV12-4|TRBJ1-5|.|TRBD1
CASRTGDQPQHF
TGTGCCAGCCGGACAGGAGATCAGCCCCAGCATTTT
>TRBV19|TRBJ1-2|.|.
CASRRDVELFNGYTF
TGTGCCAGCAGAAGGGACGTCGAACTATTTAATGGCTACACCTTC
>TRBV7-2|TRBJ1-6|.|.
CASNGGRGSPLHF
TGTGCCAGCAACGGGGGGCGCGGGTCACCCCTCCACTTT
>TRBV10-3|TRBJ2-3|.|TRBD2
CAISESTSGNFLGSTDTQYF
TGTGCCATCAGTGAGTCCACTAGCGGGAATTTCTTAGGGTCGACAGATACGCAGTATTTT